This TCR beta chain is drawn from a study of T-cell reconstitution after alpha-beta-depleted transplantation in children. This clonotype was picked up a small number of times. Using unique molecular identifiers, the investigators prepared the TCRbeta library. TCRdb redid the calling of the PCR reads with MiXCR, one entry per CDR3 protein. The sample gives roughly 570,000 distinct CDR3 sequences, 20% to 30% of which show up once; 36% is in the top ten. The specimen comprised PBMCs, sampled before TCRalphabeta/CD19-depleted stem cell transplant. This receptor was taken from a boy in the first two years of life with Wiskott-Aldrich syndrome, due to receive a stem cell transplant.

Here the CDR3 DNA reads TGCAGTGCTACGATGTCCAGGGACGACGAGCAGTACTTC. It encodes CSATMSRDDEQYF. This chain links TRBV20-1 with TRBJ2-7; D may match TRBD1 or TRBD2 (5 bases each). There are 13 residues in the CDR3. V was trimmed by 4 bases and J by 5 bases, leaving 15 bases between them. Germline CDR1 and CDR2: DFQATT and SNEGSKA (reference sequence).